This T cell receptor beta chain emerged from a study of early stage breast cancer tumors. Some clones are missing from TCRdb's copy, which holds only in-frame ones; the method was immunoSEQ multiplex PCR. Here the sample spans 45,000 to 60,000 clones, 75% to 95% being singletons. The V segment lost 3 bases and the J segment 0 bases; nucleotides outside the gene matches: 2. The CDR3 has 14 residues. From germline, CDR1 is KGHSH and CDR2 LQKENI. Study conclusions and caveats: Enriched TCRB sequences shared across patients were mostly commonly generated sequences.

As concerns this clone: Its cognate antigen is unknown.

Sequencing was carried out using blood. The chain has TRBV18 and TRBJ2-7; 7 bases fit TRBD1. The receptor comes from a person aged 65-85 years with breast cancer. DNA of the CDR3: TGTGCCAGCTCACCCAGGGGGAGCTCCTACGAGCAGTACTTC. Translation gives CASSPRGSSYEQYF.